A single sample is the source of the 21 T cell receptor beta chains below, sequenced in a study of vaccination effects on CD4 cells after COVID-19. Antigen-specific CD4+ T cells were expanded with viral peptide pools in the ViraFEST assay before sequencing. Isolating CD4+ T cells followed about 11 days of culture. People in the vaccine group had not been infected with SARS-CoV-2 before, and their nucleocapsid antibodies were negative. These TCRs' antigens remain unknown. Libraries were prepared by immunoSEQ multiplex PCR; TCRdb keeps only in-frame clonotypes and omits some of them. This table holds tens of thousands of clones, 75% to 85% found once. This sample comprised CD4+ T cells from PBMCs cultured with HCoV-OC43 spike peptides, obtained before COVID-19 vaccination. Subset defined: HCoV-OC43 spike overlapping peptide pool stimulation. The receptors shown here come from a human donor who received a COVID-19 vaccine.

This clone was seen more than once but under ten times. The chain uses TRBV20-1 and TRBJ2-7; D is unresolved. Germline V gene data show CDR1 as DFQATT and CDR2 as SNEGSKA (reference sequence). V was shortened by 6 bases and J by 2 bases, with 8 bases between the two germline ends. The CDR3 has 11 residues. This chain's CDR3 is CSAARTYEQYV. CDR3 sequence (DNA): TGCAGTGCCGCTAGAACCTACGAGCAGTACGTC.

This clone has more than one count but fewer than ten. The chain joins TRBV3-1 (or the pseudogene TRBV3-2) to TRBJ2-7; tentatively, D is TRBD1 (6 bases). Germline CDR1 and CDR2: LGHDT and YNNKEL (reference sequence). This CDR3 contains 14 residues. V was trimmed by 4 bases and J by 1 base, leaving 11 bases between them. CDR3 protein: CASSRGGLSYEQYV. The CDR3 DNA follows: TGTGCCAGCAGCCGAGGGGGTCTATCCTACGAGCAGTACGTC.

This clone has just one count. J is TRBJ2-7 and V is TRBV11-1; TRBD1 aligns across 8 bases. The CDR3 length is 13 residues. Germline assignment: CDR1 SGHAT and CDR2 FQDESV (reference sequence). V trimming: 4 bases; J trimming: 5 bases; junction bases outside the gene matches: 4. The CDR3 spells CASSSRTGHEQYV. The CDR3 DNA sequence: TGTGCCAGCAGCTCCCGGACAGGGCACGAGCAGTACGTC.

V and J are TRBV5-6 and TRBJ1-2, with D tentatively TRBD1 (5 bases). The germline gives CDR1 SGHDT, CDR2 YYEEEE. The CDR3 extends over 14 amino acids. V lost 2 bases, J lost 0 bases, and 8 bases lay in between. The chain's CDR3 is CASSFDRSNYGYTF. Written as DNA, the CDR3 is TGTGCCAGCAGCTTCGACAGATCTAACTATGGCTACACCTTC.

The chain links TRBV3-1 (or the pseudogene TRBV3-2) to TRBJ2-5, with 10 bases that match TRBD2. Unmatched junction bases numbered 2, after V lost 1 base and J lost 3 bases. Germline V gives CDR1 LGHDT, CDR2 YNNKEL (reference sequence). The CDR3 length is 15 residues. The DNA of the CDR3 is TGTGCCAGCAGCCAAGGTCTAGCGGGGGAAGAGACCCAGTACTTC. It yields the protein CASSQGLAGEETQYF.

The chain carries TRBV24-1 and TRBJ2-7; D gene uncertain. CDR1 is KGHDR, CDR2 SFDVKD, per germline. V shed 12 bases and J shed 4 bases, with 18 bases lying between them. The CDR3 length is 13 residues. CDR3 bases: TGTGCCCCCAAGAGACACCTTCTGTACGAGCAGTACGTC. Its protein product is CAPKRHLLYEQYV.

The chain is built from TRBV6-5 and TRBJ1-5, with D perhaps matching TRBD1 (5 bases). Trimming removed 0 bases from V and 2 bases from J, with 8 bases in between. The germline V gene encodes CDR1 MNHEY and CDR2 SVGAGI. This CDR3 has 15 amino acids. The CDR3 DNA reads TGTGCCAGCAGTTACTCGACGACAGGCAATCAGCCCCAGCATTTT. This translates into CASSYSTTGNQPQHF.

The V gene is TRBV10-1, the J gene TRBJ2-2, with 7 bases aligning to TRBD1. V lost 7 bases and J lost 3; bases outside the gene matches: 5. Germline CDR1 WNHNN, CDR2 SYGVQD (reference sequence). This CDR3 region has 14 residues. The chain's CDR3 is CASTGTGDTGELFF. The DNA of the CDR3 is TGCGCCAGCACAGGAACAGGGGACACCGGGGAGCTGTTTTTT.

The chain recombines TRBV12-5 with TRBJ1-2; a weak D match, TRBD1 (5 bases). CDR1 and CDR2 (germline): LGHNT, FRNRAP. V was trimmed by 3 bases and J by 4 bases, leaving 9 bases between them. CDR3 length: 13 amino acids. CDR3 DNA sequence: TGTGCTAGTGGTTTTCAGGGCGGCTATGGCTACACCTTC. This codes for CASGFQGGYGYTF.

The CDR3 sequence is CASSLDDGISPLHF. The CDR3 DNA follows: TGTGCCAGCAGCCTCGACGACGGTATATCACCCCTCCACTTT. The J gene is TRBJ1-6, the V gene TRBV7-8; D not certain. CDR3 length: 14 amino acids. Germline V gene lookup returns CDR1 SGHVS and CDR2 FQNEAQ. Between the trimmed V and J ends, which lost 5 bases and 10 bases, there was a span of 15 bases.

This sequence joins TRBV5-6 and TRBJ1-3, with D perhaps TRBD1 (5 bases). V was pared by 0 bases and J by 4 bases, with 8 bases between. The germline V gene encodes CDR1 SGHDT and CDR2 YYEEEE. The CDR3 extends over 14 amino acids. In DNA, the CDR3 is TGTGCCAGCAGCTTGGCTAGGGGCGGAAACACCATATATTTT. Its protein is CASSLARGGNTIYF.

This clone came up a few times. The chain uses TRBV4-3 and TRBJ1-2; D might be TRBD1 (5 bases). Germline assignment: CDR1 LGHNA and CDR2 YSLEER. The CDR3 extends over 13 amino acids. The V end was cut by 2 bases, the J end by 8 bases, with 12 bases between. The CDR3 nucleotides are TGCGCCAGCAGCCAACAATTGGGGGGAGGCTACACCTTC. Encoded protein: CASSQQLGGGYTF.

The rearrangement links TRBV5-4 to TRBJ2-5; 7 bases fit TRBD1. Germline loops: CDR1 SGHNT, CDR2 YYREEE (reference sequence). The CDR3 sequence is 14 residues long. The trim removed 5 bases at V and 1 base at J, leaving 5 bases unmatched. The CDR3, as DNA: TGTGCCAGCAGTTTACAGGGGAGCCAAGAGACCCAGTACTTC. It encodes CASSLQGSQETQYF. Looking up the rest from reference TRBV5-4 and TRBJ2-5 gives the full variable domain: ETGVTQSPTHLIKTRGQQVTLRCSSQSGHNTVSWYQQALGQGPQFIFQYYREEENGRGNFPPRFSGLQFPNYSSELNVNALELDDSALYLCASSLQGSQETQYFGPGTRLLVL.

The chain combines TRBV2 with TRBJ2-4, with 7 bases matching TRBD1. With 2 bases clipped from V and 0 bases from J, the junction kept 7 bases outside the gene matches. This CDR3 is 17 amino acids long. Germline-derived CDR1 and CDR2 are SNHLY and FYNNEI. In DNA, the CDR3 is TGTGCCAGCAGTGAAACGGGGACAGTTCTAGCCAAAAACATTCAGTACTTC. Protein sequence: CASSETGTVLAKNIQYF.

This clone came up once. This chain joins TRBV2 and TRBJ2-5; D is perhaps TRBD1 (6 bases). Looked up from germline, CDR1 is SNHLY and CDR2 is FYNNEI. Trimming removed 6 bases from V and 1 base from J, with 9 bases in between. This CDR3 region has 13 residues. In nucleotides, the CDR3 is TGTGCCAGCAGAGGGACAATCCAAGAGACCCAGTACTTC. Residues: CASRGTIQETQYF.

CDR3 amino acids: CASSLRGDQPQHF. The CDR3, as DNA: TGTGCCAGCAGCTTAAGAGGGGATCAGCCCCAGCATTTT. This chain links TRBV7-2 with TRBJ1-5, with D perhaps matching TRBD1 (5 bases). Germline V gives CDR1 SGHTA, CDR2 FQGNSA. Trimming took 2 bases from V and 5 from J, leaving 7 bases between them. This CDR3 spans 13 amino acids.

This clone was counted a single time. As DNA, the CDR3 is TGTGCCAGCCTGGGGGGGTCGGGGGCCAAAAACATTCAGTACTTC. This gives the protein CASLGGSGAKNIQYF. V gene TRBV19 combines with J gene TRBJ2-4; 7 bases agree with TRBD2. In germline, CDR1 is LNHDA, CDR2 SQIVND (reference sequence). With 9 bases clipped from V and 1 base from J, the junction kept 9 bases outside the gene matches. The CDR3 consists of 15 residues.

The rearrangement uses TRBV6-5 and TRBJ2-1; D is ambiguous. V lost 6 bases and J lost 13, with 13 bases in between. CDR3 length: 11 residues. Germline loops: CDR1 MNHEY, CDR2 SVGAGI. Here the CDR3 reads CASRGTVNQFF. The DNA for the CDR3 is TGTGCCAGCAGAGGCACTGTAAACCAGTTCTTC.

V gene TRBV7-2 combines with J gene TRBJ2-5; perhaps TRBD1 as D (6 bases). V was cut by 3 bases and J by 0 bases, with 14 bases left in between. The CDR3 is 16 amino acids. Germline CDR1 is SGHTA and CDR2 is FQGNSA. The chain's CDR3 is CASSLTGRTYQETQYF. The CDR3 DNA reads TGTGCCAGCAGCTTGACAGGACGGACCTACCAAGAGACCCAGTACTTC.

The gene calls are TRBV30 and TRBJ1-3, with D possibly being TRBD1 (6 bases). V lost 6 bases and J 3 bases, leaving 15 bases between the germline ends. CDR1 is GTSNPN, CDR2 SVGIG, per germline (reference sequence). The CDR3 totals 14 residues. CDR3 DNA: TGTGCCTGTACCCCTCTAGGGGGTGGAAACACCATATATTTT. Translated, it gives CACTPLGGGNTIYF.

CDR3 sequence reads: CASNRGYTDTQYF. CDR3 DNA: TGTGCCAGCAACAGGGGGTACACAGATACGCAGTATTTT. This sequence joins TRBV9 and TRBJ2-3; TRBD1 agrees at 8 bases. V shed 6 bases, J shed 2 bases, and the junction held 2 bases outside the gene matches. This CDR3 region has 13 residues. In germline, CDR1 is SGDLS, CDR2 YYNGEE.